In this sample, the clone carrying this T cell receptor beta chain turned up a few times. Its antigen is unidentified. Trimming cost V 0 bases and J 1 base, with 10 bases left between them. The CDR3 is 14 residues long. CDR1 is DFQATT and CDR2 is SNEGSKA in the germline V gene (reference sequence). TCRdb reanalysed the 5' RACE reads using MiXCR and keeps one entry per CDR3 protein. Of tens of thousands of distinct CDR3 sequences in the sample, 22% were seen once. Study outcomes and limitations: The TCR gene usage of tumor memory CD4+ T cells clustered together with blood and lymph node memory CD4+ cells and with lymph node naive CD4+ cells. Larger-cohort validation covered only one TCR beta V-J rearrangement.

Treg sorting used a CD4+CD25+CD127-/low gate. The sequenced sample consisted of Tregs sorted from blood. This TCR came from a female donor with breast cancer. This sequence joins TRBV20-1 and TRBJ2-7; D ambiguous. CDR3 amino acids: CSARDGSHSYEQYF. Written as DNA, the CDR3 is TGCAGTGCTAGAGACGGCTCCCATTCCTACGAGCAGTACTTC.